This TCR beta chain derives from a study of PD-1 blockade in classical Hodgkin lymphoma. Study-level information: On a schedule of every 2 weeks, patients received nivolumab 3 mg/kg intravenously.

The sample's time point: cycle 4 day 1 (C4D1), after five to seven weeks of nivolumab. There was relapse after autologous stem cell transplantation in every patient, and there was variation in brentuximab vedotin exposure. Study results and caveats: Possibly reflecting disease activity or prior therapy, repertoire differences have causes that remain undefined. Complete responders had baseline diversity similar to newly diagnosed patients. It was CD4+ TCR diversity, not CD8+, that rose significantly by C4D1.

The CDR3 has 13 residues. V lost 7 bases to trimming and J lost 3 bases, with 11 bases between them. Germline CDR1 is ENHRY and CDR2 is SYGVKD. Clones were read by immunoSEQ multiplex PCR, and TCRdb kept only the in-frame ones, dropping some. The sample comprises 7,000 to 8,500 clones, roughly 80% of which are singletons, and approximately 46% rests with the top ten. Note on this clone: Antigen: not known.

This TCR came from a human donor with classical Hodgkin lymphoma. Here the sequenced sample was peripheral blood mononuclear cells (PBMCs), taken before the fourth cycle of nivolumab. The chain has TRBV10-3 and TRBJ2-3; D might be TRBD2 (5 bases). The CDR3 is CAINGGGTDTQYF. The CDR3 nucleotides are TGTGCCATCAACGGAGGTGGGACAGATACGCAGTATTTT.